The rows below give T cell receptor beta chains drawn from one sample of a study of multiple sclerosis patients with progressive multifocal leukoencephalopathy. The method was immunoSEQ multiplex PCR; TCRdb's version includes in-frame clones alone and lacks a portion of them. The sample has approximately 30,000 clones; roughly 90% are singletons. Here the sequenced sample was PBMCs, taken from a patient treated with natalizumab. All receptors derive from a human donor with multiple sclerosis. CDR3s leave out the opening cysteine and the closing phenylalanine or tryptophan.

length,V,CDR3
14,TRBV4-2,ASSQAARAGYNEQF
13,TRBV4-3,ASSQDWRLAGEQY
9,TRBV5-8,ASTDRTEAF
14,TRBV4-2,ASSQEPLVKVGELF
16,TRBV7-9,ASSFTLQGRGLRDTQY
13,TRBV14,ASSPHGTSYNEQF
9,TRBV6-5,ASRLSTKQY
14,TRBV10-3,AISGSGGALSDTQY
12,TRBV7-9,ASSSSGARSEQY
11,TRBV19,AVQGTSADTQY
12,TRBV2,ASSERRSFEKLF
11,TRBV6-1,ASLTASYNEQF
13,TRBV19,ASSNPGAGAYEQY
13,TRBV7-6,ASSPGQGWVYEQY
14,TRBV19,ASSILGLEGVYGYT
12,TRBV9,ASSVAQGQETQY
12,TRBV7-2,ASSPNRGPYEQY
13,TRBV10-2,ASSALAGGSYEQY
12,TRBV11-2,ASSLDVSTDTQY
9,TRBV21-1,ASSPRPEAF
13,TRBV19,ASSSGAFNSYEQY
11,TRBV19,ASSIAEGQPQH
11,TRBV11-2,ASSLEVSYEQY
16,TRBV2,ASRTHRGQVLGGYGYT
12,TRBV5-8,ASSFQGKRTEAF
15,TRBV28,ASSLVGDRVFSYEQY
13,TRBV7-2,ASSREGLGQETQY
12,TRBV6-6,ASSLASGNYEQY
13,TRBV11-2,ASSFLAGESYEQY
12,TRBV12-5,ASGLGDRGQPQH
11,TRBV6-5,ASSYSGIYGYT
11,TRBV2,ASRDRGPYGYT
13,TRBV15,ATSRDSGGADTQY
13,TRBV28,ASYSVEGARHGYT
14,TRBV6-5,ASSYVGGLNTGELF
14,TRBV5-1,ASSLGGQVLPYEQY
13,TRBV2,ASSAEDFSTDTQY
13,TRBV18,ASSLTGAYNQPQH
10,TRBV27,ASSRGWNEQY
14,TRBV10-3,AISERTSGGAGELF
11,TRBV25-1,ASRPAGGDIQY
14,TRBV28,ASSSPGQSKEDIQY
13,TRBV27,ASSWAGGPPDTQY
13,TRBV28,ASSLYAQGAYGYT
14,TRBV28,ASSFRARSRSYEQY
13,TRBV6-1,ASYTGGRWDTEAF
16,TRBV19,ASSMGETWEISGNTIY
12,TRBV5-1,ASSPRSTNTEAF
14,TRBV11-3,ASSFQTSGAYNEQF
14,TRBV9,ASSLSGQLDDYGYT
13,TRBV6-1,ASTQAVYSGNTIY
10,TRBV19,ASSDRGHGYT
15,TRBV29-1,SVALNQGASIHTEAF
15,TRBV9,ASSQFESTGGNYGYT
13,TRBV2,ASSDYGGAQETQY
13,TRBV4-2,ASSPAKSNYYGYT
14,TRBV6-5,ASSYWGRTGNTEAF
13,TRBV27,ASSLSRQSGTEAF